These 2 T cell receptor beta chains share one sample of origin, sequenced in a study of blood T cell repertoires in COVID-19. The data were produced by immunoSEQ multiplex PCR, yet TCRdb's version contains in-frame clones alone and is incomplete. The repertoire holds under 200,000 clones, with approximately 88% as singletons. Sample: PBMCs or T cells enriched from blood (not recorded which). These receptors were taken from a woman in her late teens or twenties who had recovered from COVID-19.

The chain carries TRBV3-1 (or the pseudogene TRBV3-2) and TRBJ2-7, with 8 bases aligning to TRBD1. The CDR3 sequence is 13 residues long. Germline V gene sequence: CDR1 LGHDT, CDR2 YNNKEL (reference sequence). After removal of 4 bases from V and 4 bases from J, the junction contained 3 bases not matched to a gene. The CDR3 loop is CASSLTGGYEQYF. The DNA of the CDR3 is TGTGCCAGCAGCCTCACAGGGGGGTACGAGCAGTACTTC.

The CDR3 nucleotides are TGTGCCAGCAGCGCGAGCAATGGCTACACCTTC. Amino acid sequence: CASSASNGYTF. This chain uses TRBV9 with TRBJ1-2; D is unresolved. The CDR3 has 11 residues. Germline V gene lookup returns CDR1 SGDLS and CDR2 YYNGEE. V lost 3 bases to trimming and J lost 6 bases, with 6 bases between them.